The clone carrying this T cell receptor (beta chain) was detected many times. This record comes from a study of neurological immune-mediated disorders. MiXCR was run by TCRdb on the 5' RACE reads, yielding one entry per CDR3 protein. The sample has around 67,000 distinct CDR3 sequences, 5.2% seen once. V shed 0 bases and J 3 bases; nucleotides not matched to a gene: 5. Per germline, CDR1 MNHEY and CDR2 SVGAGI. The CDR3 length is 16 residues. The chain couples TRBV6-5 to TRBJ2-1; 7 bases are shared with TRBD2. The sample consisted of PBMCs. The TCR was taken from a man between 18 and 29 years old with multiple sclerosis. In nucleotides, the CDR3 is TGTGCCAGCAGTTACTCTTCTAGCGGAATCTACAATGAGCAGTTCTTC. Translating it yields CASSYSSSGIYNEQFF.